These 3 T cell receptor beta chains came from one sample sequenced in a study of blood T cell repertoires in COVID-19. The table came from immunoSEQ multiplex PCR; TCRdb's copy has only in-frame clones and leaves some out. The sample includes 300,000 to 500,000 clones, roughly 87% of them seen just once. Sequencing was performed on PBMCs or T cells enriched from blood (not recorded which). These receptors all come from a woman between 40 and 50 years old with acute COVID-19.

As concerns this clone: Other nucleotide sequences from this sample produce the same CDR3. The chain has TRBV30 and TRBJ2-2, with a tentative D call TRBD1 (5 bases). Trimming stripped 1 base from V and 2 bases from J, with 8 bases between. CDR3 size: 14 residues. CDR1 GTSNPN and CDR2 SVGIG come from the germline V gene (reference sequence). The CDR3 DNA reads TGTGCCTGGAGTGGAGACAGAAACACCGGGGAGCTGTTTTTT. Protein product: CAWSGDRNTGELFF.

The rearrangement links TRBV29-1 to TRBJ1-1, with a weak D call TRBD1 (5 bases). This CDR3 spans 13 amino acids. Germline V gene lookup returns CDR1 SQVTM and CDR2 ANQGSEA. The V and J ends lost 2 bases and 6 bases respectively, with 13 bases between them. CDR3 residues: CSVEYWGSSEAFF. CDR3 bases: TGCAGCGTTGAATACTGGGGCAGTTCTGAAGCTTTCTTT. Drawing the rest from reference TRBV29-1 and TRBJ1-1, the complete variable domain is SAVISQKPSRDICQRGTSLTIQCQVDSQVTMMFWYRQQPGQSLTLIATANQGSEATYESGFVIDKFPISRPNLTFSTLTVSNMSPEDSSIYLCSVEYWGSSEAFFGQGTRLTVV.

Only one count was recorded for this clone. V and J are TRBV5-1 and TRBJ2-7; 7 bases are a match to TRBD1. CDR3 length: 14 amino acids. Germline V gene lookup returns CDR1 SGHRS and CDR2 YFSETQ. J gave up 6 bases and V 1 base, and 7 bases lay outside the gene matches. In nucleotides, the CDR3 is TGCGCCAGCAGCTTGCTAAACCGGGACAGCGAGCAGTACTTC. Its translation: CASSLLNRDSEQYF.